This passage covers 5 T cell receptor beta chains from one sample sequenced in a study of T cell repertoires in aging, cancer and after chemotherapy. A mixed TRB-A/B primer pool amplified rearranged TRB by multiplex touch-down PCR. TCRdb independently ran MiXCR on the multiplex PCR reads; one entry per CDR3 protein. The repertoire holds about 9,800 distinct CDR3 sequences, with 37% as singletons. TCR beta rearrangements were amplified from peripheral blood genomic DNA. Sequencing was performed on blood. The receptors were sampled from a human donor in good health.

The V and J genes are TRBV29-1 and TRBJ2-2; 8 nucleotides align to TRBD2. The V and J ends lost 4 bases and 6 bases, in that order; junction bases with no gene match: 10. This CDR3 spans 15 amino acids. Germline CDR1 reads SQVTM; CDR2 reads ANQGSEA. The CDR3 DNA reads TGCAGCGTTGGGTTTAGCGGGATCTCCCCCGGGGAGCTGTTTTTT. Protein product: CSVGFSGISPGELFF.

This rearrangement joins TRBV6-1 to TRBJ1-3; 8 bases fit TRBD1. The CDR3 length is 15 residues. The trim removed 5 bases at V and 9 bases at J, leaving 12 bases unmatched. Germline V CDR1 and CDR2: MNHNS, SASEGT. The CDR3 sequence is CASSPQQGQVPTIYF. The CDR3 coding sequence is TGTGCCAGCAGTCCTCAGCAGGGACAGGTTCCCACCATATATTTT.

The chain links TRBV12-3 or TRBV12-4 to TRBJ1-5, with D possibly matching TRBD1 (5 bases). V gave up 2 bases and J gave up 5 bases, with 10 bases separating them. The CDR3 sequence is 14 residues long. As DNA, the CDR3 is TGTGCCAGCAGTTTATGGGGCAAGGATCAGCCCCAGCATTTT. It encodes CASSLWGKDQPQHF.

This clonotype has just one count. This chain uses TRBV19 with TRBJ2-1; perhaps TRBD2 as D (6 bases). Germline values: CDR1 LNHDA, CDR2 SQIVND (reference sequence). V was pared by 2 bases and J by 3 bases, with 11 bases between. CDR3 size: 15 residues. The CDR3, as DNA: TGTGCCAGTAGTATAACGGGAGAGAACTACAATGAGCAGTTCTTC. As protein: CASSITGENYNEQFF.

This clonotype occurred a few times. V is TRBV5-4 and J is TRBJ2-2; D may be TRBD1 (5 bases). CDR3 size: 12 residues. Trimming left V 7 bases short and J 7 bases short, with 11 bases between. CDR1 is SGHNT and CDR2 is YYREEE in the germline V gene (reference sequence). Here the CDR3 DNA reads TGTGCCAGCGGGCAGGGCAACGGGGAGCTGTTTTTT. This gives the protein CASGQGNGELFF.